One T cell receptor (beta chain) is described in this entry. This sample was included in a study of blood T cell repertoires in COVID-19. Study summary: There were acute and convalescent COVID-19 samples, and they came from the United States, Italy and Spain.

Germline assignment: CDR1 MDHEN and CDR2 SYDVKM. The CDR3 sequence is 15 residues long. Trimming stripped 3 bases from V and 0 bases from J, with 11 bases between. Assay used: immunoSEQ multiplex PCR; TCRdb lists only in-frame clones, some missing. The sample holds approximately 67,000 clones, 85% to 90% seen once. Sequences were obtained from peripheral blood. This TCR came from a man aged 45-65 years with active COVID-19. This rearrangement joins TRBV28 to TRBJ1-2, with D possibly matching TRBD1 (5 bases). The CDR3 loop is CASSLLGQTNYGYTF. CDR3 nucleotides: TGTGCCAGCAGTTTGTTAGGACAAACTAACTATGGCTACACCTTC.